This record concerns one TCR beta chain sequence. The clone's antigen remains unknown. No qualities accompany the bases; no much larger clone lies one base away. The library relied on the immunoSEQ multiplex PCR assay. For TCR sequencing, RNA was extracted from every sample and reverse transcribed into cDNA to serve as template. SuperScript III was used for first-strand cDNA synthesis, primed with a 2:1 mix of oligo-dT and random hexamers. A synthetic immune receptor repertoire was used to assess amplification bias, and residual bias was removed computationally. Processing in the source paper ran as follows. Raw reads were preprocessed for error removal, and CDR3 was defined according to IMGT conventions as running from the conserved cysteine to phenylalanine. Clonality was calculated as 1 minus Shannon entropy normalized by log2 of the number of productive unique TCRs. Scalp TCRbeta sequences were cross-referenced with sorted blood CD4 and CD8 repertoires so that the CD4 or CD8 identity of scalp clones could be inferred. TCRdb holds this immuneACCESS table with in-frame rearrangements only. Some clones are missing; in checked studies, unresolved V genes explain under half, and the rest has no known cause. That table supplies the V and J calls and clone size; D and trimming were determined from the DNA. This sample has a few hundred thousand clones in its table, and around two fifths of those were observed once. The ten largest make up 0.48% of the sample.

The data are from a study of CD8+ T cells in alopecia areata (dated by TCRdb to between 2018 and 2020). Looking at the study overall: Treated patients were enrolled in an open-label pilot trial of oral tofacitinib, 5 to 10 mg twice daily, for moderate-to-severe alopecia areata. Patients received tofacitinib for 6 to 18 months and were then followed off drug for 6 months to check for delayed response and recurrence. In treated patients, disease severity was measured using the SALT score, which gives the percentage of scalp surface area affected. The study used high-throughput TCRbeta sequencing to examine T cell clonal expansion in alopecia areata, in both the C3H/HeJ mouse model and human patients. In humans, TCRbeta sequencing was performed on scalp tissue and on sorted CD4+ and CD8+ peripheral blood T cells from healthy controls and from patients with patchy or totalis/universalis alopecia areata. Tofacitinib-treated patients had biopsies at baseline and at 4 and 24 weeks of treatment, with a later scalp biopsy in several patients. Scalp clonality was compared among normal scalp (n=4), patchy alopecia areata scalp (n=8), and alopecia totalis/universalis scalp (n=8). RNA came from the PAXgene miRNA kit for fixed scalp, the miRNeasy kit for PBMCs, and the RNeasy kit for mouse skin. TCRbeta CDR3 regions were amplified by immunoSEQ multiplex PCR with 35 Vbeta forward and 13 Jbeta reverse primers. The research as a whole found: Scalp clonality and the number of expanded CD8+ clones among the top 100 scalp clones were significantly decreased by tofacitinib. During tofacitinib treatment, many expanded lesional clones remained in scalp and blood, and this persistence may partly explain relapse after treatment is stopped. Compared with normal scalp, lesional scalp, particularly in alopecia totalis/universalis, had higher clonality and more expanded CD8+ clones, which suggests antigenic drive. Shared TCR sequences between patients were less evident than in mice, which may be partly attributable to HLA diversity in the patient population. Resident alphabeta T cells in normal human skin are also sequenced, complicating scalp TCR repertoire analysis, unlike mouse skin dominated by gammadelta T cells. Because the treated cohort was small and included a single nonresponder, larger studies are needed to assess links between baseline CD8+ expansion and response.

The germline V gene (reference sequence) sets CDR1 to GTSNPN and CDR2 to SVGIG. Its CDR3 holds 12 amino acids, cysteine through phenylalanine. Only the CDR3 portion is preserved as DNA: 36 bases, with reading frame beginning at the first base. The germline V and J ends show losses of 2 bases and 4 bases respectively, and no gene match explains 2 bases of the junction. The treatment or condition label of this sample denotes: oral pan-JAK inhibitor, 5-10 mg twice daily. Peripheral blood and lesional scalp punch biopsies were obtained from patients with alopecia areata. After PBMCs were isolated by density centrifugation and stained for CD3, CD4 and CD8, a FACSAria was used to sort CD4+ and CD8+ T cells.

The source material was CD4+ T cells sorted from blood, sampled between weeks 30 and 35, from a patient treated with tofacitinib. The TCR originated in a human donor with alopecia areata. The chain employs TRBV30 and TRBJ2-7; 7 bases in the middle match TRBD2. The bases read TGTGCCTGGAGTCGCGGGAGATACGAGCAGTACTTC. Protein translation: CAWSRGRYEQYF.